The 30 T cell receptor beta chains below all came from one sample that was sequenced in a study of a mutant IDH1 vaccine in newly diagnosed glioma. Time point here: week 11, during vaccination. Topical imiquimod accompanied each vaccine dose, which consisted of 300 ug of mutant IDH1 20-mer peptide. These receptors are not linked to any known antigen. The method was immunoSEQ multiplex PCR; TCRdb's version includes in-frame clones alone and lacks a portion of them. The data show 110,000 or so clones, with about nine tenths seen just once and 0.5% to 0.65% held by the top ten. The sample was PBMCs, taken from a glioma patient whose treatment included an IDH1 peptide vaccine. The receptors here all came from a woman in her forties or fifties with glioma.

CDR3 loop: CASSLGARGTEAFF. CDR3 nucleotides: TGTGCCAGCAGTTTAGGGGCTAGGGGCACTGAAGCTTTCTTT. The chain has TRBV27 and TRBJ1-1; weak D call: TRBD1 (5 bases). The CDR3 is made up of 14 amino acids. Germline lookup yields CDR1 MNHEY and CDR2 SMNVEV (reference sequence). The V gene lost 2 bases and the J gene lost 4 bases, with 11 bases spanning the gap.

This clone showed up just once. CDR3 residues: CAGGLAGGDTQYF. CDR3 DNA: TGTGCCGGCGGGCTAGCGGGAGGAGATACGCAGTATTTT. The chain has TRBV11-2 and TRBJ2-3, with 11 positions matching TRBD2. The CDR3 consists of 13 residues. J lost 5 bases, V lost 11 bases, and 6 bases had no gene match. The germline V gene encodes CDR1 SGHAT and CDR2 FQNNGV.

The V call is TRBV28, the J call TRBJ1-2; D is ambiguous. Germline CDR1 reads MDHEN; CDR2 reads SYDVKM. The CDR3 loop spans 11 amino acids. With 4 bases removed from V and 2 bases from J, the gap between germline ends came to 2 bases. The CDR3 DNA reads as TGTGCCAGCAGTTCGAACTATGGCTACACCTTC. Translation: CASSSNYGYTF.

The chain joins TRBV2 to TRBJ2-2; D possibly corresponds to TRBD1 (5 bases). The CDR3 runs 15 residues. CDR1 is SNHLY, CDR2 FYNNEI, per germline. V was clipped by 5 bases and J by 5 bases, with 15 bases between them. Written as DNA, the CDR3 is TGTGCCAGCAGTTTAGGGGTGGTAGGAACCGGGGAGCTGTTTTTT. Translated: CASSLGVVGTGELFF.

This chain links TRBV27 with TRBJ2-3; D uncertain. The CDR3 consists of 14 residues. Trimming removed 3 bases from V and 0 bases from J, with 7 bases in between. CDR1 is MNHEY, CDR2 SMNVEV, per germline (reference sequence). This CDR3 is CASSFHQSTDTQYF. The CDR3 nucleotides are TGTGCCAGCAGTTTCCACCAAAGCACAGATACGCAGTATTTT.

The chain combines TRBV7-3 with TRBJ2-5; 8 bases are shared with TRBD2. The germline CDR1 and CDR2 sequences are SGHTA and FQGTGA. Trimming removed 4 bases from V and 5 bases from J; junction bases left unmatched: 6. The CDR3 contains 14 residues. DNA for the CDR3: TGTGCCAGCAGCTCGGGACTAGTAGGGGAGACCCAGTACTTC. Protein sequence: CASSSGLVGETQYF.

The chain links TRBV18 to TRBJ2-5; D is ambiguous. CDR3 length equals 15 residues. CDR1 is KGHSH, CDR2 LQKENI, per germline. The V gene lost 2 bases and the J gene lost 2 bases, with 12 bases spanning the gap. The chain's CDR3 is CASSPMYVVQETQYF. The CDR3 bases are TGTGCCAGCTCACCAATGTATGTAGTTCAAGAGACCCAGTACTTC.

In its sample, this clone was seen a few times. This chain uses TRBV4-1 with TRBJ1-2; D remains unclear. The germline V and J ends were trimmed by 4 bases and 4 bases, with 16 bases remaining between them. Germline CDR1 reads MGHRA; CDR2 reads YSYEKL. The CDR3 is 15 residues long. The CDR3 DNA is TGCGCCAGCAGCCTCCTCGGGTTTGATGGCTATGGCTACACCTTC. This sequence encodes CASSLLGFDGYGYTF.

V is TRBV30 and J is TRBJ2-5; D remains unclear. Germline V lookup: CDR1 GTSNPN, CDR2 SVGIG (reference sequence). Trimming removed 3 bases from V and 4 bases from J, with 12 bases in between. CDR3 length equals 13 residues. The CDR3 DNA follows: TGTGCCTGGAGCGGATCATTGATAGAGACCCAGTACTTC. It is translated as CAWSGSLIETQYF.

The gene calls are TRBV5-1 and TRBJ1-5; D gene uncertain. The germline V gene has CDR1 SGHRS and CDR2 YFSETQ. Deletions cut 3 bases from V and 1 base from J, with 14 bases between. The CDR3 extends over 16 amino acids. Written as DNA, the CDR3 is TGCGCCAGCAGCTCTGGACCTCTAGGGAGCAATCAGCCCCAGCATTTT. This translates into CASSSGPLGSNQPQHF.

The chain combines TRBV7-9 with TRBJ2-1; TRBD1 is a possible D gene (6 bases). This CDR3 has 13 residues. Germline CDR1 reads SEHNR; CDR2 reads FQNEAQ (reference sequence). V shed 5 bases and J shed 10 bases, with 15 bases lying between them. CDR3: CASSTPGTHEQFF. The CDR3 nucleotides read TGTGCCAGCAGCACCCCCGGGACACACGAGCAGTTCTTC.

The rearrangement joins TRBV6-1 to TRBJ2-6; D is unclear. The V end was cut by 4 bases, the J end by 0 bases, with 7 bases between. The CDR3 is made up of 15 amino acids. Germline V CDR1 and CDR2: MNHNS, SASEGT. CDR3 nucleotide sequence: TGTGCCAGCAGTGGAAGGCTCTCTGGGGCCAACGTCCTGACTTTC. This codes for CASSGRLSGANVLTF.

The chain's CDR3 is CASTPSGQSGETQYF. The CDR3 DNA reads TGTGCCAGCACCCCCTCTGGGCAGTCGGGAGAGACCCAGTACTTC. V usage is TRBV7-9 and J usage is TRBJ2-5; D unresolved. The CDR3 spans 15 residues. CDR1 SEHNR and CDR2 FQNEAQ come from the germline V gene (reference sequence). V gave up 7 bases and J gave up 4 bases, with 19 bases separating them.

The chain recombines TRBV9 with TRBJ2-1, with 10 bases aligning to TRBD2. This CDR3 has 15 residues. Germline loops: CDR1 SGDLS, CDR2 YYNGEE. V was clipped by 0 bases and J by 8 bases; unmatched bases: 5. The CDR3 sequence: CASSVGSGRADEQFF. In nucleotides, the CDR3 is TGTGCCAGCAGCGTAGGGAGCGGGAGGGCGGATGAGCAGTTCTTC.

The chain carries TRBV30 and TRBJ2-5; 12 bases fit TRBD2. The CDR3 extends over 15 amino acids. V lost 1 base to trimming and J lost 7 bases; unmatched junction nucleotides: 7. The germline V gene encodes CDR1 GTSNPN and CDR2 SVGIG (reference sequence). The CDR3 nucleotides are TGTGCCTGGAGTGCCGAGGGACTAGCGGGCCCGACCCAGTACTTC. This codes for CAWSAEGLAGPTQYF. Variable domain in full (rest from reference TRBV30 and TRBJ2-5): SQTIHQWPATLVQPVGSPLSLECTVEGTSNPNLYWYRQAAGRGLQLLFYSVGIGQISSEVPQNLSASRPQDRQFILSSKKLLLSDSGFYLCAWSAEGLAGPTQYFGPGTRLLVL.

V and J are TRBV7-8 and TRBJ2-1; D unresolved. The CDR3 has 13 amino acids. The germline gives CDR1 SGHVS, CDR2 FQNEAQ. Trimming shortened V by 1 base and J by 6 bases, and 7 bases separated the two germline ends. The CDR3: CASSLEVSNEQFF. In DNA form, the CDR3 reads TGTGCCAGCAGCTTAGAAGTATCCAATGAGCAGTTCTTC.

The chain couples TRBV4-1 to TRBJ1-1; no definite D call. The V and J ends lost 8 bases and 0 bases respectively, with 7 bases between them. The CDR3 runs 12 residues. CDR1 is MGHRA, CDR2 YSYEKL, per germline. The CDR3 nucleotides read TGCGCCAGCTCTGGTATGAACACTGAAGCTTTCTTT. It translates to CASSGMNTEAFF.

V is TRBV6-6 and J is TRBJ2-5; TRBD2 matches 11 bases. Germline trimming cut 7 bases from V and 4 bases from J; bases unmatched to any gene: 8. This CDR3 has 15 residues. CDR1 is MNHNY, CDR2 SVGAGI, per germline (reference sequence). CDR3 sequence reads: CASTPLAGGRETQYF. The DNA of the CDR3 is TGTGCCAGCACCCCCTTAGCGGGAGGGAGAGAGACCCAGTACTTC.

CDR3 sequence (DNA): TGTGCCAGTAGTATGACAGGAACTAGCTACGAGCAGTACTTC. It translates to CASSMTGTSYEQYF. The chain recombines TRBV19 with TRBJ2-7; D may be TRBD1 (6 bases). Germline lookup yields CDR1 LNHDA and CDR2 SQIVND (reference sequence). Trimming removed 3 bases from V and 3 bases from J, with 12 bases in between. The CDR3 runs 14 residues.

CDR3 in amino acids: CAWSERHYEQYF. The CDR3 DNA follows: TGTGCCTGGAGTGAGAGGCACTACGAGCAGTACTTC. This sequence joins TRBV30 and TRBJ2-7, with D hard to call. The CDR3 has 12 residues. Trimming pared 1 base from V and 3 bases from J, leaving 7 bases between. Germline assignment: CDR1 GTSNPN and CDR2 SVGIG (reference sequence).

The chain employs TRBV4-1 and TRBJ1-4, with D unresolved. The V and J ends lost 5 bases and 7 bases respectively, with 17 bases between them. This CDR3 spans 15 amino acids. Germline loops: CDR1 MGHRA, CDR2 YSYEKL. Here the CDR3 reads CASSSQLSWGEKLFF. In nucleotides, the CDR3 is TGCGCCAGCAGCTCCCAACTATCCTGGGGTGAAAAACTGTTTTTT.

The chain employs TRBV6-5 and TRBJ2-7; 7 nucleotides match TRBD2. Germline V gene data show CDR1 as MNHEY and CDR2 as SVGAGI. The length of the CDR3 is 12 residues. The V and J ends lost 7 bases and 3 bases, in that order; junction bases with no gene match: 3. The CDR3 DNA reads TGTGCCAGCACTACGGGAGGCTACGAGCAGTACTTC. Translated, it gives CASTTGGYEQYF.

This CDR3 reads CASSADRDYSPLHF. Here the CDR3 DNA reads TGTGCCAGCAGCGCGGACAGGGACTATTCACCCCTCCACTTT. The chain combines TRBV9 with TRBJ1-6; the match to TRBD1 covers 8 bases. This CDR3 region has 14 residues. Germline CDR1 and CDR2: SGDLS and YYNGEE. V lost 3 bases to trimming and J lost 8 bases; unmatched junction nucleotides: 4.

The chain joins TRBV2 to TRBJ1-4, with D possibly being TRBD1 (5 bases). Germline CDR1 reads SNHLY; CDR2 reads FYNNEI. The CDR3 has 15 residues. The V gene lost 2 bases and the J gene lost 4 bases, with 11 bases spanning the gap. CDR3 region: CASSEIGQNNEKLFF. CDR3 nucleotide sequence: TGTGCCAGCAGTGAAATCGGACAAAATAATGAAAAACTGTTTTTT.

This clone has only one observation. This chain uses TRBV7-3 with TRBJ1-2; possible D gene TRBD1, 5 bases. V lost 5 bases to trimming and J lost 2 bases, with 12 bases between them. This CDR3 is 14 amino acids long. Per germline, CDR1 SGHTA and CDR2 FQGTGA. The CDR3 protein is CASSLGPGNYGYTF. DNA of the CDR3: TGTGCCAGCAGCCTAGGTCCAGGGAACTATGGCTACACCTTC.

The gene calls are TRBV5-6 and TRBJ2-1; 8 bases agree with TRBD1. The CDR3 is made up of 15 amino acids. Germline CDR1 and CDR2: SGHDT and YYEEEE. V lost 0 bases and J lost 4; bases outside the gene matches: 3. CDR3 residues: CASSLGTGGYNEQFF. The CDR3 nucleotides are TGTGCCAGCAGCTTGGGTACAGGGGGGTACAATGAGCAGTTCTTC.

V is TRBV6-1 and J is TRBJ1-2; D call uncertain. V lost 7 bases, J lost 7 bases, and 13 bases lay in between. Germline CDR1 reads MNHNS; CDR2 reads SASEGT. The CDR3 length is 12 residues. The chain's CDR3 is CASKDGWVGYTF. CDR3 DNA sequence: TGTGCCAGCAAGGACGGGTGGGTTGGCTACACCTTC.

The chain combines TRBV5-1 with TRBJ1-5, with 8 bases matching TRBD1. The CDR3 consists of 15 residues. Germline CDR1 and CDR2: SGHRS and YFSETQ. The ends lost 5 bases at V and 4 bases at J; junction bases unmatched: 8. Here the CDR3 reads CASSPGQGLNQPQHF. The CDR3 DNA reads as TGCGCCAGCAGTCCCGGACAGGGCCTGAATCAGCCCCAGCATTTT.

This chain uses TRBV28 with TRBJ2-3; 11 nucleotides agree with TRBD2. Germline values: CDR1 MDHEN, CDR2 SYDVKM. This CDR3 is 20 amino acids long. After removal of 6 bases from V and 1 base from J, the junction contained 18 bases not matched to a gene. The CDR3 region is CASSPEGLAGGSAGTDTQYF. The DNA for the CDR3 is TGTGCCAGCAGCCCCGAGGGGCTAGCGGGAGGTTCGGCTGGCACAGATACGCAGTATTTT.

The chain links TRBV27 to TRBJ2-7; D gene uncertain. CDR3 length equals 13 residues. Germline V gene sequence: CDR1 MNHEY, CDR2 SMNVEV (reference sequence). The V and J ends lost 5 bases and 5 bases respectively, with 13 bases between them. CDR3 bases: TGTGCCAGCAGTATCCTAGTTTCCGACGAGCAGTACTTC. This translates into CASSILVSDEQYF.